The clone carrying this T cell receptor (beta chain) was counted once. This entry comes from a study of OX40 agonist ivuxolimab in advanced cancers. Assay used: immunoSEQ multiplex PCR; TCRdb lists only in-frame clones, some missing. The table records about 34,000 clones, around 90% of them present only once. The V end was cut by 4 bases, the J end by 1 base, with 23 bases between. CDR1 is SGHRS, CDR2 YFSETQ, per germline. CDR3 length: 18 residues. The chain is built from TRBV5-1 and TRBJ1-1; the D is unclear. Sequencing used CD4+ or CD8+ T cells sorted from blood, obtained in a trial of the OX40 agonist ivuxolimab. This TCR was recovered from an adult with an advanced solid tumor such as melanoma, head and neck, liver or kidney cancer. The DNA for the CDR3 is TGCGCCAGCAGCCCAGCTCCTCTCACCCTCGTCGGGAACACTGAAGCTTTCTTT. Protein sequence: CASSPAPLTLVGNTEAFF.